Listed here are 15 T cell receptor beta chains from one sample, sequenced in a study of T cell repertoires in aging, cancer and after chemotherapy. Amplification of TCR beta used genomic DNA extracted from peripheral blood. A mixed TRB-A/B primer pool amplified rearranged TRB by multiplex touch-down PCR. MiXCR, applied by TCRdb to the multiplex PCR reads, yields one record per CDR3 protein. Among 2,000 or so distinct CDR3 sequences listed, 25% to 35% were seen once. The specimen was blood. The origin of the receptors is a human donor with a solid tumor.

In this sample, this clonotype turned up a few times. The V gene is TRBV6-1, the J gene TRBJ2-3, with D possibly called TRBD1 or TRBD2 (5 bases each). The germline V gene has CDR1 MNHNS and CDR2 SASEGT. Trimming shortened V by 0 bases and J by 2 bases, and 12 bases separated the two germline ends. This CDR3 contains 16 residues. The CDR3 DNA reads TGTGCCAGCAGTGAAGCGGGACCTTTGGTCACAGATACGCAGTATTTT. Its translation is CASSEAGPLVTDTQYF.

V gene TRBV4-2 combines with J gene TRBJ2-4; D gene unclear. This CDR3 has 19 residues. With 1 base removed from V and 0 bases from J, the gap between germline ends came to 19 bases. The germline gives CDR1 LGHNA, CDR2 YNFKEQ. The CDR3 DNA is TGTGCCAGCAGCCAAGGGGCGTCGTCGGGCAACTTAGCCAAAAACATTCAGTACTTC. The encoded protein is CASSQGASSGNLAKNIQYF.

DNA of the CDR3: TGTGCCAGCAGCTTAGCCGGCTACAATCAGCCCCAGCATTTT. Encoded protein: CASSLAGYNQPQHF. V and J are TRBV11-2 and TRBJ1-5; no reliable D call. V lost 1 base and J 3 bases, leaving 7 bases between the germline ends. CDR1 and CDR2 (germline): SGHAT, FQNNGV. The CDR3 covers 14 residues. Using reference TRBV11-2 and TRBJ1-5 for the parts outside the CDR3, the full variable domain is EAGVAQSPRYKIIEKRQSVAFWCNPISGHATLYWYQQILGQGPKLLIQFQNNGVVDDSQLPKDRFSAERLKGVDSTLKIQPAKLEDSAVYLCASSLAGYNQPQHFGDGTRLSIL.

The V and J genes are TRBV15 and TRBJ1-5; D is perhaps TRBD1 (6 bases). There are 19 residues in the CDR3. Germline V gene lookup returns CDR1 LNHNV and CDR2 YYDKDF (reference sequence). V was trimmed by 1 base and J by 9 bases, leaving 28 bases between them. The CDR3: CATSRAGSFREKRGGPQHF. The CDR3 DNA reads as TGTGCCACCAGCAGAGCTGGTTCCTTCAGGGAAAAAAGAGGGGGGCCCCAGCATTTT.

By share, this clonotype ranks as medium-sized. This CDR3 reads CSVEQGRRYEQYF. The CDR3 nucleotides are TGCAGCGTTGAACAGGGTAGGCGCTACGAGCAGTACTTC. The chain joins TRBV29-1 to TRBJ2-7; tentatively, D is TRBD1 (5 bases). V lost 2 bases, J lost 3 bases, and 11 bases lay in between. The CDR3 consists of 13 residues. The germline gives CDR1 SQVTM, CDR2 ANQGSEA.

Of note for this clonotype: The junction does not match germline at one end; this may be a read error. V gene TRBV6-2 or TRBV6-3 combines with J gene TRBJ1-4; D ambiguous. Germline CDR1 is MNHEY and CDR2 is SVGEGT. The CDR3 totals 15 residues. CDR3 DNA sequence: TGTGCCAGCAGTTATGGGCGGCGAACTAATGAAAGACTGTTTTTT. Translating it yields CASSYGRRTNERLFF.

This clonotype was seen a few times. The chain employs TRBV6-5 and TRBJ1-6; possibly TRBD1 for D (6 bases). The CDR3 has 14 residues. The germline V gene encodes CDR1 MNHEY and CDR2 SVGAGI. V was trimmed by 7 bases and J by 6 bases, leaving 13 bases between them. The CDR3 region has the DNA TGTGCCAGCACCCCACAGGGCCGTAATTCACCCCTCCACTTT. Its translation: CASTPQGRNSPLHF.

This clonotype has a handful of counts. The rearrangement links TRBV6-5 to TRBJ2-3, with 14 bases matching TRBD2. The germline V gene encodes CDR1 MNHEY and CDR2 SVGAGI. The CDR3 has 16 amino acids. J gave up 5 bases and V 6 bases, and 7 bases lay outside the gene matches. Here the CDR3 reads CASRGLAGGNGDTQYF. In DNA, the CDR3 is TGTGCCAGCAGAGGACTAGCGGGAGGTAATGGAGATACGCAGTATTTT.

This clonotype was seen a handful of times. CDR3 sequence (DNA): TGTGCCAGCAGTTTTTTCACTAGCTACAATGAGCAGTTCTTC. This translates into CASSFFTSYNEQFF. This chain connects TRBV28 to TRBJ2-1, with D perhaps TRBD2 (5 bases). The CDR3 loop spans 14 amino acids. With 3 bases removed from V and 3 bases from J, the gap between germline ends came to 9 bases. Germline CDR1 and CDR2: MDHEN and SYDVKM.

In this sample, this clonotype turned up a few times. The chain is built from TRBV5-1 and TRBJ2-2, with 11 bases aligning to TRBD1. From germline, CDR1 is SGHRS and CDR2 YFSETQ. The junction had 6 bases not matched to a gene; V was cut back by 4 bases and J by 7 bases. The CDR3 spans 15 residues. The CDR3, as DNA: TGCGCCAGCAGCGGACAGGGGGCGGTTTTCGGGGAGCTGTTTTTT. Encoded protein: CASSGQGAVFGELFF.

As for this clonotype: A read error may produce the germline difference seen at one junction end. The chain recombines TRBV30 with TRBJ1-1, with D perhaps matching TRBD1 (6 bases). CDR3 length equals 12 residues. Germline V gene sequence: CDR1 GTSNPN, CDR2 SVGIG (reference sequence). CDR3 DNA: TGTGCCTGGAACCAGGGGAACATTGAAGCTTTCTTT. Translation: CAWNQGNIEAFF.

This clonotype was picked up a small number of times. The chain couples TRBV29-1 to TRBJ1-1; D remains unclear. Per germline, CDR1 SQVTM and CDR2 ANQGSEA. The germline V and J ends were trimmed by 4 bases and 6 bases, with 12 bases remaining between them. The CDR3 loop spans 12 amino acids. Written as DNA, the CDR3 is TGCAGCGTTGCGCAAGTAGGTTCTGAAGCTTTCTTT. Protein: CSVAQVGSEAFF.

This clonotype was observed a few times. CDR3 sequence: CASSYPNAGGRNEQFF. CDR3 in DNA: TGTGCCAGCAGTTACCCCAACGCGGGAGGCAGGAATGAGCAGTTCTTC. The chain couples TRBV6-2 or TRBV6-3 to TRBJ2-1; 8 positions match TRBD2. The V segment lost 2 bases and the J segment 7 bases; nucleotides outside the gene matches: 10. Looked up from germline, CDR1 is MNHEY and CDR2 is SVGEGT. The CDR3 spans 16 residues.

In this sample, this clonotype turned up a few times. As DNA, the CDR3 is TGTGCCAGCAGTCGATTCGGACAGGCCTATGGCTACACCTTC. Amino acids: CASSRFGQAYGYTF. The chain joins TRBV6-5 to TRBJ1-2, with 7 bases identical to TRBD1. Per the germline V gene, CDR1 is MNHEY and CDR2 is SVGAGI. The CDR3 length is 14 residues. V was pared by 5 bases and J by 4 bases, with 7 bases of the junction left unmatched.

Only one count was recorded for this clonotype. V and J are TRBV5-1 and TRBJ2-7; D is perhaps TRBD2 (5 bases). This CDR3 is built from 13 residues. Trimming cost V 1 base and J 3 bases, with 8 bases left between them. Germline loops: CDR1 SGHRS, CDR2 YFSETQ. The CDR3 reads CASSLLGDYEQYF. The DNA of the CDR3 is TGCGCCAGCAGCTTGCTCGGGGACTACGAGCAGTACTTC.